Below are 20 T cell receptor beta chains sequenced from a single sample in a study of blood T cell repertoires in COVID-19 (dated by TCRdb to the early 2020s). Libraries were prepared through the immunoSEQ multiplex PCR assay. TCRdb provides this immuneACCESS table in a form limited to in-frame rearrangements. Some clones are lacking; in checked studies, under half of them reflect an unresolved V gene, and why the rest are absent is not known. For this sample there are some 200,000 clones; approximately 85% appear just once. The ten largest clones add up to 2% to 3% of the sample. The specimen was peripheral blood. These receptors were taken from a woman in her 70s with COVID-19, enrolled during active disease.

The V gene is TRBV29-1, the J gene TRBJ2-5, with TRBD1 matching 8 bases. The CDR3 is 12 amino acids. In germline, CDR1 is SQVTM, CDR2 ANQGSEA. V lost 7 bases, J lost 4 bases, and 5 bases stayed unmatched. The CDR3 here is CSATTGGETQYF. The CDR3 nucleotides are TGCAGCGCGACAACAGGGGGAGAGACCCAGTACTTC.

This sequence joins TRBV4-2 and TRBJ1-1; D may be TRBD1 (6 bases). Between the trimmed V and J ends, which lost 0 bases and 7 bases, there was a span of 9 bases. The CDR3 is made up of 13 amino acids. Germline CDR1 and CDR2: LGHNA and YNFKEQ. The CDR3 nucleotides are TGTGCCAGCAGCCAAGACAGGGGTAATGAAGCTTTCTTT. This sequence encodes CASSQDRGNEAFF.

The V and J genes are TRBV15 and TRBJ1-2; 9 bases align to TRBD1. The CDR3 sequence is 15 residues long. The junction had 6 bases not matched to a gene; V was cut back by 0 bases and J by 7 bases. Germline CDR1 LNHNV, CDR2 YYDKDF (reference sequence). CDR3 in DNA: TGTGCCACCAGCAGAGATCGGACAGGGGTGTCTGGCTACACCTTC. It is translated as CATSRDRTGVSGYTF.

This CDR3 is CASSEFGTGTGISPLHF. The CDR3 DNA sequence: TGTGCCAGCAGTGAATTTGGAACCGGGACAGGGATTTCACCCCTCCACTTT. The chain couples TRBV25-1 to TRBJ1-6; 9 nucleotides agree with TRBD1. There are 17 residues in the CDR3. Germline CDR1 is MGHDK and CDR2 is SYGVNS. J gave up 9 bases and V 1 base, and 10 bases lay outside the gene matches.

The V gene is TRBV6-5, the J gene TRBJ1-1; weak D call: TRBD1 (6 bases). Germline V gives CDR1 MNHEY, CDR2 SVGAGI. The length of the CDR3 is 14 residues. V was clipped by 4 bases and J by 3 bases, with 12 bases between them. CDR3 bases: TGTGCCAGCAGTTGGGGTCCAGGGGACACTGAAGCTTTCTTT. Amino acid sequence: CASSWGPGDTEAFF.

V usage is TRBV5-1 and J usage is TRBJ1-2; D is unclear. Looked up from germline, CDR1 is SGHRS and CDR2 is YFSETQ. This CDR3 spans 15 amino acids. The V end was cut by 0 bases, the J end by 8 bases, with 17 bases between. In DNA, the CDR3 is TGCGCCAGCAGCTTGGCCACCGACGGGGTGGAGGGCTACACCTTC. Its protein product is CASSLATDGVEGYTF.

The CDR3 reads CASSHFPGTGSAEQYF. The CDR3 DNA reads TGCGCCAGCAGCCATTTCCCCGGGACAGGGAGCGCCGAGCAGTACTTC. The chain joins TRBV4-1 to TRBJ2-7, with 9 bases identical to TRBD1. The V gene end was trimmed by 3 bases and the J gene end by 6 bases; junction bases not matched to a gene: 12. From germline, CDR1 is MGHRA and CDR2 YSYEKL. This CDR3 comprises 16 residues.

The gene calls are TRBV15 and TRBJ2-7; D gene uncertain. V shed 5 bases and J shed 3 bases, with 8 bases lying between them. The CDR3 runs to 12 residues. CDR1 and CDR2 from the germline V gene are LNHNV and YYDKDF (reference sequence). The CDR3 here is CATSSTRYEQYF. CDR3 DNA: TGTGCCACCAGCTCGACACGCTACGAGCAGTACTTC.

The chain combines TRBV19 with TRBJ1-2, with unresolved D. V was clipped by 6 bases and J by 3 bases, with 17 bases between them. From germline, CDR1 is LNHDA and CDR2 SQIVND (reference sequence). CDR3 length: 15 amino acids. The CDR3: CASSIGITLHYGYTF. As DNA, the CDR3 is TGTGCCAGTAGCATCGGTATTACTCTACACTATGGCTACACCTTC.

J is TRBJ1-1 and V is TRBV5-6, with D possibly TRBD1 on 6 matching bases. CDR1 and CDR2 (germline): SGHDT, YYEEEE. The CDR3 contains 15 residues. Trimming left V 5 bases short and J 1 base short, with 15 bases between. This CDR3 is CASSSRTRGNTEAFF. As DNA, the CDR3 is TGTGCCAGCAGTTCCAGAACCAGGGGGAACACTGAAGCTTTCTTT.

This rearrangement joins TRBV7-2 to TRBJ2-1; 12 nucleotides match TRBD1. The CDR3 has 16 residues. The J segment lost 6 bases and the V segment lost 3 bases, leaving 6 bases of the junction unmatched. In germline, CDR1 is SGHTA, CDR2 FQGNSA. The CDR3 coding sequence is TGTGCCAGCAGCTTGGCCGGGACAGGGGGCACCAATGAGCAGTTCTTC. As protein: CASSLAGTGGTNEQFF.

The chain combines TRBV7-3 with TRBJ2-1; TRBD1 matches 10 bases. Germline V gives CDR1 SGHTA, CDR2 FQGTGA. V dropped 2 bases and J dropped 8; count of bases not matched to a gene: 6. The CDR3 consists of 15 residues. The CDR3 DNA sequence: TGTGCCAGCAGCTTAGGGACAGGGGAGATCGATGAGCAGTTCTTC. It yields the protein CASSLGTGEIDEQFF. Using reference TRBV7-3 and TRBJ2-1 for the parts outside the CDR3, the full variable domain is GAGVSQTPSNKVTEKGKYVELRCDPISGHTALYWYRQSLGQGPEFLIYFQGTGAADDSGLPNDRFFAVRPEGSVSTLKIQRTERGDSAVYLCASSLGTGEIDEQFFGPGTRLTVL.

The chain carries TRBV23-1 and TRBJ2-1, with 15 bases fitting TRBD2. TRBV23-1 carries the ORF label, with uncertain function. J gave up 8 bases and V 0 bases, and 5 bases lay outside the gene matches. The CDR3 has 17 amino acids. CDR3 sequence (DNA): TGCGCCAGCAGTCAATCGGGGACTAGCGGGAGGTTTGATGAGCAGTTCTTC. The encoded protein is CASSQSGTSGRFDEQFF.

This rearrangement joins TRBV27 to TRBJ2-4; the D gene is possibly TRBD2 (5 bases). Trimming removed 2 bases from V and 6 bases from J, with 5 bases in between. The V gene's germline CDR1 is MNHEY and CDR2 SMNVEV (reference sequence). This CDR3 region has 12 residues. CDR3 residues: CASSLSGNIQYF. In DNA form, the CDR3 reads TGTGCCAGCAGTTTAAGCGGAAACATTCAGTACTTC.

V and J are TRBV7-9 and TRBJ1-1; D is possibly TRBD1 (6 bases). Germline assignment: CDR1 SEHNR and CDR2 FQNEAQ (reference sequence). V was clipped by 3 bases and J by 1 base, with 18 bases between them. CDR3 length: 17 residues. The CDR3 DNA reads as TGTGCCAGCAGCTTTTCCGGATCGGGCAGGGGGAACACTGAAGCTTTCTTT. Translated: CASSFSGSGRGNTEAFF.

This clone was seen only once. The V gene is TRBV7-9, the J gene TRBJ2-6, with 7 bases that match TRBD1. With V trimmed by 6 bases and J by 4 bases, 6 bases remained unmatched. Per the germline V gene, CDR1 is SEHNR and CDR2 is FQNEAQ (reference sequence). This CDR3 has 15 amino acids. The CDR3 reads CASSLRGRGANVLTF. The CDR3 DNA reads as TGTGCCAGCAGTTTAAGGGGGCGCGGGGCCAACGTCCTGACTTTC.

The CDR3 sequence: CASSSYRGNYNSPLHF. Here the CDR3 DNA reads TGTGCCAGTAGTTCCTACAGGGGGAACTATAATTCACCCCTCCACTTT. V usage is TRBV19 and J usage is TRBJ1-6; 8 bases are shared with TRBD1. V was clipped by 5 bases and J by 3 bases; unmatched bases: 6. Per germline, CDR1 LNHDA and CDR2 SQIVND (reference sequence). There are 16 residues in the CDR3. The full variable domain, completed using reference TRBV19 and TRBJ1-6, is DGGITQSPKYLFRKEGQNVTLSCEQNLNHDAMYWYRQDPGQGLRLIYYSQIVNDFQKGDIAEGYSVSREKKESFPLTVTSAQKNPTAFYLCASSSYRGNYNSPLHFGNGTRLTVT.

As DNA, the CDR3 is TGCAGTGCTAGTGCCGCGGACTCTGGGGCCAACGTCCTGACTTTC. Translation: CSASAADSGANVLTF. The V call is TRBV20-1, the J call TRBJ2-6; D not resolved. V lost 3 bases, J lost 0 bases, and 9 bases lay in between. This CDR3 contains 15 residues. The germline CDR1 and CDR2 sequences are DFQATT and SNEGSKA (reference sequence).

Here the CDR3 reads CASSQGGGRTYGGYTF. In DNA, the CDR3 is TGCGCCAGCAGCCAAGGGGGGGGACGGACGTATGGTGGCTACACCTTC. The chain employs TRBV4-3 and TRBJ1-2; weak D call: TRBD1 (5 bases). Trimming pared 1 base from V and 7 bases from J, leaving 19 bases between. CDR1 and CDR2 from the germline V gene are LGHNA and YSLEER. CDR3 length: 16 residues.

The chain has TRBV29-1 and TRBJ2-1, with 9 bases matching TRBD2. J lost 7 bases, V lost 3 bases, and 7 bases had no gene match. The V gene's germline CDR1 is SQVTM and CDR2 ANQGSEA. The CDR3 length is 14 residues. CDR3 sequence reads: CSVDFGGRVNEQFF. The CDR3 region has the DNA TGCAGCGTTGATTTCGGCGGGAGGGTGAATGAGCAGTTCTTC.